One and the same sample provided the 14 T cell receptor beta chains below, sequenced in a study of shared clonotypes between healthy human individuals. Sequenced by immunoSEQ multiplex PCR; TCRdb stores in-frame clones only, minus some. This table has more than 2,000,000 clones, over 90% appearing once. Sequencing input: naive CD4+ T cells from PBMCs. Subset specified: CD45RA+ positively selected. These receptors came from a man between 18 and 35 years old in good health. Some clones in this sample may be carry-over from other donors' samples.

The V and J genes are TRBV6-5 and TRBJ1-6; 9 bases line up with TRBD1. Germline CDR1 and CDR2: MNHEY and SVGAGI. CDR3 length: 14 amino acids. Trimming removed 2 bases from V and 7 bases from J; junction bases left unmatched: 0. CDR3 sequence (DNA): TGTGCCAGCAGTTACGGGACAGGGAATTCACCCCTCCACTTT. It is translated as CASSYGTGNSPLHF.

The DNA of the CDR3 is TGTGCCAGTACCCTGGGACAGCCGAATGGCTACACCTTC. Its translation is CASTLGQPNGYTF. The genes are TRBV19 and TRBJ1-2; TRBD1 matches at 7 bases. Germline V gives CDR1 LNHDA, CDR2 SQIVND (reference sequence). The J segment lost 6 bases and the V segment lost 7 bases, leaving 8 bases of the junction unmatched. The CDR3 consists of 13 residues.

The rearrangement links TRBV7-2 to TRBJ2-7; the D gene is possibly TRBD1 (6 bases). In germline, CDR1 is SGHTA, CDR2 FQGNSA. Trimming took off 1 base at V and 7 bases at J, with 8 bases between the two ends. This CDR3 is built from 12 residues. In DNA form, the CDR3 reads TGTGCCAGCAGCTTAGTGGGGGCTGAGCAGTACTTC. Translation: CASSLVGAEQYF.

The chain is built from TRBV28 and TRBJ2-3; 13 bases agree with TRBD2. This CDR3 has 16 residues. V was clipped by 5 bases and J by 4 bases; unmatched bases: 6. The germline V gene has CDR1 MDHEN and CDR2 SYDVKM. The CDR3 spells CASSPTSGRPPDTQYF. CDR3 DNA sequence: TGTGCCAGCAGTCCGACTAGCGGGAGGCCACCAGATACGCAGTATTTT.

In the case of this clone: The same CDR3 can be traced to other DNA sequences in this sample. V and J are TRBV28 and TRBJ1-1; no clear D. Looked up from germline, CDR1 is MDHEN and CDR2 is SYDVKM. V was trimmed by 3 bases and J by 0 bases, leaving 8 bases between them. CDR3 length: 14 residues. Here the CDR3 reads CASSFGRLNTEAFF. The CDR3 DNA sequence: TGTGCCAGCAGTTTTGGCAGGTTGAACACTGAAGCTTTCTTT.

The V and J genes are TRBV5-1 and TRBJ2-7, with TRBD1 identical over 9 bases. Trimming at V came to 0 bases and at J to 5 bases, leaving 6 bases not matched to a gene. The CDR3 sequence is 15 residues long. The germline CDR1 and CDR2 sequences are SGHRS and YFSETQ. CDR3: CASSLVGTGSHEQYF. The CDR3 nucleotides read TGCGCCAGCAGCTTGGTGGGGACAGGGTCCCACGAGCAGTACTTC.

The J gene is TRBJ2-5, the V gene TRBV7-6, with 7 bases that match TRBD1. Germline loops: CDR1 SGHVS, CDR2 FNYEAQ. This CDR3 comprises 12 residues. Trimming took 5 bases from V and 11 from J; bases not matched to a gene: 8. The CDR3 loop reads CASSPRQGEQYF. DNA for the CDR3: TGTGCCAGCAGCCCACGACAGGGTGAGCAGTACTTC. The variable domain in full, with the rest retrieved from reference TRBV7-6 and TRBJ2-5, is GAGVSQSPRYKVTKRGQDVALRCDPISGHVSLYWYRQALGQGPEFLTYFNYEAQQDKSGLPNDRFSAERPEGSISTLTIQRTEQRDSAMYRCASSPRQGEQYFGPGTRLLVL.

Regarding this clone: Other DNA sequences of this sample code for an identical CDR3. The J gene is TRBJ2-7, the V gene TRBV28, with 9 bases identical to TRBD1. The V gene end was trimmed by 6 bases and the J gene end by 2 bases; junction bases not matched to a gene: 5. CDR3 length: 14 amino acids. Per germline, CDR1 MDHEN and CDR2 SYDVKM. The CDR3 DNA reads TGTGCCAGCAGCCCGGGACAGGGTGCCTACGAGCAGTACTTC. Translation gives CASSPGQGAYEQYF.

Notes on this clone: Other nucleotide sequences from this sample produce the same CDR3. V and J are TRBV27 and TRBJ2-1; 10 nucleotides match TRBD2. The V gene's germline CDR1 is MNHEY and CDR2 SMNVEV (reference sequence). Losses at the gene ends were 6 bases for V and 3 bases for J; bases not matched to a gene: 2. This CDR3 contains 14 residues. As DNA, the CDR3 is TGTGCCAGCAGGGGACTAGCGTTCTACAATGAGCAGTTCTTC. Translating gives CASRGLAFYNEQFF.

The chain uses TRBV7-9 and TRBJ1-2; D may be TRBD1 (6 bases). The V gene lost 5 bases and the J gene lost 3 bases, with 13 bases spanning the gap. CDR1 is SEHNR and CDR2 is FQNEAQ in the germline V gene (reference sequence). The CDR3 totals 14 residues. This CDR3 is CASSNEAGDYGYTF. The CDR3 DNA reads TGTGCCAGCAGCAATGAAGCAGGGGACTATGGCTACACCTTC. Filled out from reference TRBV7-9 and TRBJ1-2, the complete variable domain reads DTGVSQNPRHKITKRGQNVTFRCDPISEHNRLYWYRQTLGQGPEFLTYFQNEAQLEKSRLLSDRFSAERPKGSFSTLEIQRTEQGDSAMYLCASSNEAGDYGYTFGSGTRLTVV.

The CDR3 reads CASSQTDRANEQFF. CDR3 in DNA: TGTGCCAGCAGCCAAACGGACAGGGCGAATGAGCAGTTCTTC. V is TRBV7-9 and J is TRBJ2-1; 8 bases line up with TRBD1. The CDR3 runs 14 residues. In germline, CDR1 is SEHNR, CDR2 FQNEAQ (reference sequence). V dropped 5 bases and J dropped 7; count of bases not matched to a gene: 7.

This clone was detected only once. The chain employs TRBV6-5 and TRBJ2-2; D might be TRBD2 (5 bases). Deletions cut 7 bases from V and 7 bases from J, with 10 bases between. The CDR3 spans 12 residues. Germline assignment: CDR1 MNHEY and CDR2 SVGAGI. The CDR3, as DNA: TGTGCCAGCACGAGGGAGAACGGGGAGCTGTTTTTT. It is translated as CASTRENGELFF.

The chain has TRBV2 and TRBJ2-7; D gene uncertain. Germline loops: CDR1 SNHLY, CDR2 FYNNEI. The CDR3 runs 14 residues. With 9 bases removed from V and 3 bases from J, the gap between germline ends came to 18 bases. CDR3 DNA sequence: TGTGCCAGTTCGATAGAGGCAGGTGTCTACGAGCAGTACTTC. Translation: CASSIEAGVYEQYF.

V is TRBV2 and J is TRBJ2-1; 8 positions agree with TRBD1. CDR1 and CDR2 (germline): SNHLY, FYNNEI. The CDR3 loop spans 15 amino acids. J was trimmed by 7 bases and V by 4 bases; bases with no gene match: 9. The CDR3 DNA reads TGTGCCAGCAGTGGGGACAGGTGGCTTATTAATGAGCAGTTCTTC. Its protein is CASSGDRWLINEQFF.